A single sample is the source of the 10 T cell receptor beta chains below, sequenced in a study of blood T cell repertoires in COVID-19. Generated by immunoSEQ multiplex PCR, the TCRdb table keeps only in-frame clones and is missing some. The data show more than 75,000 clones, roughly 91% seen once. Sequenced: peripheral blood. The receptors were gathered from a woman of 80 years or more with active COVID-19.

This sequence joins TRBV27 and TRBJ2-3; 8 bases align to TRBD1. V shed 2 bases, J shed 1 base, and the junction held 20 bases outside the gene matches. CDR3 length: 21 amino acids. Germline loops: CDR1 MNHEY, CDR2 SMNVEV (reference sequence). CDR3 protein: CASSLRNPGQDLSSGTDTQYF. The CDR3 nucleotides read TGTGCCAGCAGTTTACGAAACCCGGGACAGGATTTAAGTTCTGGCACAGATACGCAGTATTTT.

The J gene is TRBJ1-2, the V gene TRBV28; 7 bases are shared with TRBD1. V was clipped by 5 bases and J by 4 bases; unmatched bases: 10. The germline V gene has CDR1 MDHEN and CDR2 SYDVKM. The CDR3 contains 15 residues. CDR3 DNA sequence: TGTGCCAGCAGTAGACCGGACAGGTCTGTCTATGGCTACACCTTC. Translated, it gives CASSRPDRSVYGYTF.

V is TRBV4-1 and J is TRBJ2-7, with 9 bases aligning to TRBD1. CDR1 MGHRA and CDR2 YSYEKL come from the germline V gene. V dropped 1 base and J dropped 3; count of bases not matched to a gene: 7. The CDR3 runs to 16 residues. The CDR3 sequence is CASSQAGTGTVYEQYF. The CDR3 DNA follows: TGCGCCAGCAGCCAAGCCGGGACAGGGACCGTCTACGAGCAGTACTTC.

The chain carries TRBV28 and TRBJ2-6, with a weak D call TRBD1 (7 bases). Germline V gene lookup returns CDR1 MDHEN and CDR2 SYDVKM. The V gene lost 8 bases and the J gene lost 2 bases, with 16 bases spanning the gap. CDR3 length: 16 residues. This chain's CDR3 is CASRGSQGAGANVLTF. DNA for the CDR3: TGTGCCAGCCGGGGGAGTCAGGGGGCTGGGGCCAACGTCCTGACTTTC.

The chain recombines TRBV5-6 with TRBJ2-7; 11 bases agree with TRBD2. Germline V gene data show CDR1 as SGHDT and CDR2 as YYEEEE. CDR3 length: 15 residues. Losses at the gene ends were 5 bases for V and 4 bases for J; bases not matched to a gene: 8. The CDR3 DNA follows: TGTGCCAGCAGTTCTCCCGGGACTAGCGGTTACGAGCAGTACTTC. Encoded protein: CASSSPGTSGYEQYF. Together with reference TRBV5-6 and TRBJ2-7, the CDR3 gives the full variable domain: DAGVTQSPTHLIKTRGQQVTLRCSPKSGHDTVSWYQQALGQGPQFIFQYYEEEERQRGNFPDRFSGHQFPNYSSELNVNALLLGDSALYLCASSSPGTSGYEQYFGPGTRLTVT.

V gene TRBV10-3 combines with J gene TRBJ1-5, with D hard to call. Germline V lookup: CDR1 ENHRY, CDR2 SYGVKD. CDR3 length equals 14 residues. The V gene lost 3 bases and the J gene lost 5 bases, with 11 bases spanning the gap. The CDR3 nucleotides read TGTGCCATCAGTGACCCGAATCGAGATCAGCCCCAGCATTTT. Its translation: CAISDPNRDQPQHF.

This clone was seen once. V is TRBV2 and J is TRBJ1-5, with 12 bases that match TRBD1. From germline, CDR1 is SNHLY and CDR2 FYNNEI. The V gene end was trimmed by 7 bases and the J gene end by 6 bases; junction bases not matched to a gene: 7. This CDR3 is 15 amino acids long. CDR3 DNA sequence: TGTGCCAGCACAGGGACAGGGGGCGTCGGTCAGCCCCAGCATTTT. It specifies CASTGTGGVGQPQHF.

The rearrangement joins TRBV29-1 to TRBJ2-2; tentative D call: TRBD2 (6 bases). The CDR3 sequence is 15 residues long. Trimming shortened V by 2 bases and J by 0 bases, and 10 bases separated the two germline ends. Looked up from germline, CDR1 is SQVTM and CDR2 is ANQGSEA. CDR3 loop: CSVESAGSNTGELFF. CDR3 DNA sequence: TGCAGCGTTGAATCCGCGGGATCGAACACCGGGGAGCTGTTTTTT.

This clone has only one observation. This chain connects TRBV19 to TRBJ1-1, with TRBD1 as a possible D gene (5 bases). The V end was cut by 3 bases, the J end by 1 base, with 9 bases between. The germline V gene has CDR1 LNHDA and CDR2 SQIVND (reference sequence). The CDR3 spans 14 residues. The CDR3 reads CASSIGAANTEAFF. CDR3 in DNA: TGTGCCAGTAGTATTGGGGCAGCGAACACTGAAGCTTTCTTT.

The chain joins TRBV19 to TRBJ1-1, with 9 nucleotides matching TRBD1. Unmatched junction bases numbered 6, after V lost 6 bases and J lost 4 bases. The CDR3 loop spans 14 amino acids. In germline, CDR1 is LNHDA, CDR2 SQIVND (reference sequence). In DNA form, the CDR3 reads TGTGCCAGTAGCAAACAGGGGGCCGGCACTGAAGCTTTCTTT. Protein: CASSKQGAGTEAFF.